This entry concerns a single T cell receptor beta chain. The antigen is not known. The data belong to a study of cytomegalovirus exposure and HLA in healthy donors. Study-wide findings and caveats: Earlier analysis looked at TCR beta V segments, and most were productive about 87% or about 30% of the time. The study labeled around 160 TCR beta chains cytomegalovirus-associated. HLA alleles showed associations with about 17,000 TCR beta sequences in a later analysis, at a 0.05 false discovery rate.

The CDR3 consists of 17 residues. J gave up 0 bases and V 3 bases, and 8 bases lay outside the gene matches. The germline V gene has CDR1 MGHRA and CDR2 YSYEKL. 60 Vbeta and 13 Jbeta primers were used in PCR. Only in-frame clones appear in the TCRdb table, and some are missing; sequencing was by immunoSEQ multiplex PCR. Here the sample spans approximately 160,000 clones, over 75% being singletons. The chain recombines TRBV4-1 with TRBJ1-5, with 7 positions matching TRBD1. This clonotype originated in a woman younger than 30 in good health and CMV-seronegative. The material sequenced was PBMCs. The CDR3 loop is CASSHYTGAYSNQPQHF. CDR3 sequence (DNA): TGCGCCAGCAGCCACTACACAGGGGCCTATAGCAATCAGCCCCAGCATTTT.